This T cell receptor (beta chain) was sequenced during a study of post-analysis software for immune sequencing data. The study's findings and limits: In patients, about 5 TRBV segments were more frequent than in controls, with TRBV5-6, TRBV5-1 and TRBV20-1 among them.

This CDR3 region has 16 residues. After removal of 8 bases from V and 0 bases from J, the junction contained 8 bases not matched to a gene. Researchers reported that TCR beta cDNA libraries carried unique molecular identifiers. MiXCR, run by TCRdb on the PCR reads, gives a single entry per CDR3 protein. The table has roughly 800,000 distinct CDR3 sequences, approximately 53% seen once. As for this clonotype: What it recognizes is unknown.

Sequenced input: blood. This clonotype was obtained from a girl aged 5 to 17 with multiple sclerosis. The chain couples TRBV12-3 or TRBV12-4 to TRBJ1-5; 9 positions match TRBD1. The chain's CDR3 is CASVAQGARSNQPQHF. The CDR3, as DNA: TGTGCCAGCGTCGCACAGGGGGCTCGTAGCAATCAGCCCCAGCATTTT.